The 24 T cell receptor beta chains below all came from one sample that was sequenced in a study of Ad26.COV2.S vaccination and SARS-CoV-2 variants. Here immunoSEQ multiplex PCR was the method, and the copy in TCRdb shows in-frame clones only, minus some. This table has approximately 400,000 clones, 92% appearing once. Sequenced here: peripheral blood, sampled after recovery from COVID-19. The receptors here all came from a human donor who had recovered from COVID-19.

The V gene is TRBV10-3, the J gene TRBJ1-4, with D perhaps TRBD1 (6 bases). Germline CDR1 and CDR2: ENHRY and SYGVKD. The CDR3 runs to 13 residues. The V end lost 6 bases, the J end lost 5 bases, and 10 bases lay between the germline ends. CDR3 sequence reads: CAISKGGNEKLFF. The DNA for the CDR3 is TGTGCCATCAGCAAAGGGGGGAATGAAAAACTGTTTTTT.

The chain carries TRBV19 and TRBJ1-1; no reliable D call. CDR3 length: 15 residues. The germline V gene has CDR1 LNHDA and CDR2 SQIVND (reference sequence). The ends were cut back, 4 bases at V and 1 base at J, with 13 bases in the middle. The CDR3 region is CASSNSGRKNTEAFF. The CDR3 bases are TGTGCCAGTAGTAATTCCGGACGGAAGAACACTGAAGCTTTCTTT.

The gene calls are TRBV6-5 and TRBJ1-5; 7 nucleotides agree with TRBD1. The V gene's germline CDR1 is MNHEY and CDR2 SVGAGI. J gave up 5 bases and V 5 bases, and 6 bases lay outside the gene matches. The CDR3 has 14 amino acids. In DNA, the CDR3 is TGTGCCAGCAGTCCGGGACAGAGCTATCAGCCCCAGCATTTT. As protein: CASSPGQSYQPQHF.

V and J are TRBV19 and TRBJ1-5; possible D gene TRBD1, 6 bases. CDR1 is LNHDA and CDR2 is SQIVND in the germline V gene (reference sequence). Trimming pared 6 bases from V and 0 bases from J, leaving 12 bases between. The CDR3 runs to 15 residues. Written as DNA, the CDR3 is TGTGCCAGTAGCTCCGGGACACTTAGCAATCAGCCCCAGCATTTT. Protein: CASSSGTLSNQPQHF.

This clone was recorded only once. The genes are TRBV12-3 or TRBV12-4 and TRBJ2-3; D is possibly TRBD1 (6 bases). The length of the CDR3 is 12 residues. V was trimmed by 3 bases and J by 7 bases, leaving 8 bases between them. The CDR3 spells CASSFQGYTQYF. The CDR3 bases are TGTGCCAGCAGTTTCCAGGGGTATACGCAGTATTTT.

The V and J genes are TRBV10-3 and TRBJ2-7; a possible D gene is TRBD1 (5 bases). The length of the CDR3 is 16 residues. Trimming took off 7 bases at V and 0 bases at J, with 19 bases between the two ends. Germline CDR1 reads ENHRY; CDR2 reads SYGVKD. The CDR3 loop reads CAITRYRDSVSYEQYF. DNA of the CDR3: TGTGCCATCACCCGATATCGAGACAGCGTCTCCTACGAGCAGTACTTC.

This clone is a singleton in its sample. The V and J genes are TRBV27 and TRBJ1-2; 7 bases map to TRBD1. The J segment lost 5 bases and the V segment lost 2 bases, leaving 2 bases of the junction unmatched. The CDR3 totals 13 residues. Germline V lookup: CDR1 MNHEY, CDR2 SMNVEV (reference sequence). The CDR3 reads CASSLKGAYGYTF. In DNA form, the CDR3 reads TGTGCCAGCAGTTTAAAGGGGGCTTATGGCTACACCTTC.

This sequence joins TRBV3-1 (or the pseudogene TRBV3-2) and TRBJ2-3; D gene ambiguous. Germline values: CDR1 LGHDT, CDR2 YNNKEL (reference sequence). With 0 bases removed from V and 2 bases from J, the gap between germline ends came to 15 bases. The CDR3 spans 17 residues. This CDR3 is CASSQDGGATFTDTQYF. The CDR3 nucleotides are TGTGCCAGCAGCCAAGACGGTGGAGCGACCTTCACAGATACGCAGTATTTT.

The sample holds one count of this clone. The V and J genes are TRBV10-3 and TRBJ1-1; D gene ambiguous. This CDR3 contains 15 residues. V was pared by 0 bases and J by 1 base, with 9 bases between. CDR1 and CDR2 from the germline V gene are ENHRY and SYGVKD. The CDR3 loop reads CAISESSGKNTEAFF. The CDR3 nucleotides are TGTGCCATCAGTGAGTCGAGTGGCAAGAACACTGAAGCTTTCTTT.

V usage is TRBV3-1 (or the pseudogene TRBV3-2) and J usage is TRBJ1-6; 8 nucleotides line up with TRBD1. From germline, CDR1 is LGHDT and CDR2 YNNKEL (reference sequence). J gave up 8 bases and V 3 bases, and 18 bases lay outside the gene matches. The CDR3 sequence is 19 residues long. The CDR3 bases are TGTGCCAGCAGCCATGATCCCGGGACAGGTCACGTTGAGGATTCACCCCTCCACTTT. This sequence encodes CASSHDPGTGHVEDSPLHF.

The chain carries TRBV6-5 and TRBJ1-2; TRBD1 matches at 9 bases. Trimming took 5 bases from V and 0 from J; bases not matched to a gene: 1. This CDR3 spans 14 amino acids. Germline V gives CDR1 MNHEY, CDR2 SVGAGI. The CDR3 is CASSRTGANYGYTF. The CDR3 coding sequence is TGTGCCAGCAGTCGGACAGGGGCTAACTATGGCTACACCTTC.

The sample holds one count of this clone. The junction does not match germline at one end; this may be a read error. V is TRBV2 and J is TRBJ1-6; D is uncertain. Germline CDR1 is SNHLY and CDR2 is FYNNEI. The CDR3 extends over 16 amino acids. The CDR3 loop reads CASTEPPSSYNSPLHF. The CDR3 coding sequence is TGTGCCAGCACTGAACCTCCGAGCTCCTATAATTCACCCCTCCACTTT.

The J gene is TRBJ2-3, the V gene TRBV6-2 or TRBV6-3, with 10 bases identical to TRBD2. Germline CDR1 MNHEY, CDR2 SVGEGT. V dropped 6 bases and J dropped 2; count of bases not matched to a gene: 5. CDR3 size: 15 residues. The CDR3 loop is CASSRAGGPTDTQYF. The CDR3 DNA reads TGTGCCAGCAGCAGAGCGGGGGGGCCCACAGATACGCAGTATTTT.

The chain has TRBV7-3 and TRBJ2-1; D may be TRBD2 (5 bases). Germline V CDR1 and CDR2: SGHTA, FQGTGA. Trimming left V 0 bases short and J 4 bases short, with 10 bases between. There are 15 residues in the CDR3. The CDR3 nucleotides read TGTGCCAGCAGCTTAACCAGGACTTCTTACAATGAGCAGTTCTTC. Its protein product is CASSLTRTSYNEQFF.

The chain recombines TRBV20-1 with TRBJ2-3, with TRBD2 matching over 9 bases. Germline V lookup: CDR1 DFQATT, CDR2 SNEGSKA (reference sequence). This CDR3 region has 15 residues. Losses at the gene ends were 3 bases for V and 6 bases for J; bases not matched to a gene: 10. This CDR3 is CSASWGGGATDTQYF. In nucleotides, the CDR3 is TGCAGTGCTAGTTGGGGCGGGGGGGCAACCGATACGCAGTATTTT.

This clone was seen more than once but under ten times. The germline gene is not matched at one end of the junction; a read error may be the cause. The gene calls are TRBV28 and TRBJ1-6; D remains ambiguous. This CDR3 region has 13 residues. Germline V gives CDR1 MDHEN, CDR2 SYDVKM. CDR3 sequence (DNA): TGTGCCAGCAGTCCAGTATCAAGGCTTAGGTTGGGCTTT. Amino acid sequence: CASSPVSRLRLGF.

This chain connects TRBV9 to TRBJ2-3, with 14 bases matching TRBD2. CDR3 length: 18 residues. Germline V gene sequence: CDR1 SGDLS, CDR2 YYNGEE. The V segment lost 4 bases and the J segment 3 bases; nucleotides outside the gene matches: 10. The CDR3 DNA reads TGTGCCAGCAGCTCGGGACTAGCGGGGGACGGACCAACAGATACGCAGTATTTT. This translates into CASSSGLAGDGPTDTQYF.

In the case of this clone: Its ends do not fully match the called genes, so a read error is possible. The V and J genes are TRBV19 and TRBJ2-7; D is perhaps TRBD1 (6 bases). The CDR3 is made up of 12 amino acids. Germline-derived CDR1 and CDR2 are LNHDA and SQIVND (reference sequence). CDR3 sequence (DNA): TGTGCCAGTAGTATCCTGGACAGTTCCTTGGTATTC. Protein product: CASSILDSSLVF.

The V call is TRBV5-1, the J call TRBJ2-1; a weak D match, TRBD2 (5 bases). CDR3 length: 11 residues. Germline-derived CDR1 and CDR2 are SGHRS and YFSETQ. Trimming took 4 bases from V and 10 from J, leaving 9 bases between them. The CDR3 sequence: CASSSRGEQFF. In DNA, the CDR3 is TGCGCCAGCAGCAGCCGAGGGGAGCAGTTCTTC.

The V and J genes are TRBV5-6 and TRBJ1-6; D possibly corresponds to TRBD1 (5 bases). The CDR3 length is 16 residues. The germline V gene has CDR1 SGHDT and CDR2 YYEEEE. Trimming removed 0 bases from V and 4 bases from J, with 11 bases in between. CDR3 residues: CASSLGAGPYNSPLHF. CDR3 DNA sequence: TGTGCCAGCAGCTTGGGGGCAGGGCCGTATAATTCACCCCTCCACTTT. Drawing the rest from reference TRBV5-6 and TRBJ1-6, the complete variable domain is DAGVTQSPTHLIKTRGQQVTLRCSPKSGHDTVSWYQQALGQGPQFIFQYYEEEERQRGNFPDRFSGHQFPNYSSELNVNALLLGDSALYLCASSLGAGPYNSPLHFGNGTRLTVT.

V and J are TRBV19 and TRBJ1-1; D gene unclear. This CDR3 contains 15 residues. CDR1 and CDR2 (germline): LNHDA, SQIVND (reference sequence). Trimming removed 2 bases from V and 0 bases from J, with 10 bases in between. The CDR3 DNA reads as TGTGCCAGTAGTATATGGGGAGACTTGAACACTGAAGCTTTCTTT. It translates to CASSIWGDLNTEAFF.

This clone was found once. The CDR3 nucleotides read TGTGCCAGCAGCCAGCCGGGACTAGACCCCCCAGATACGCAGTATTTT. It is translated as CASSQPGLDPPDTQYF. The J gene is TRBJ2-3, the V gene TRBV7-9; TRBD2 matches at 8 bases. CDR3 length equals 16 residues. After removal of 5 bases from V and 4 bases from J, the junction contained 11 bases not matched to a gene. Germline CDR1 and CDR2: SEHNR and FQNEAQ (reference sequence).

This chain uses TRBV10-1 with TRBJ1-2; TRBD1 matches 9 bases. The V gene end was trimmed by 4 bases and the J gene end by 7 bases; junction bases not matched to a gene: 25. The CDR3 sequence is 20 residues long. Per germline, CDR1 WNHNN and CDR2 SYGVQD (reference sequence). CDR3 DNA: TGCGCCAGCAGTGCACAGTCGGGACAGGGTCCTCCCTTTTCGATTGTTGGCTACACCTTC. Translating gives CASSAQSGQGPPFSIVGYTF.

This chain connects TRBV12-5 to TRBJ2-5, with D unclear. Germline CDR1 reads LGHNT; CDR2 reads FRNRAP. V dropped 6 bases and J dropped 2 bases, with 16 bases sitting between them. The CDR3 length is 15 residues. The chain's CDR3 is CASGGETQLQETQYF. DNA of the CDR3: TGTGCTAGTGGCGGTGAGACACAGTTACAAGAGACCCAGTACTTC.